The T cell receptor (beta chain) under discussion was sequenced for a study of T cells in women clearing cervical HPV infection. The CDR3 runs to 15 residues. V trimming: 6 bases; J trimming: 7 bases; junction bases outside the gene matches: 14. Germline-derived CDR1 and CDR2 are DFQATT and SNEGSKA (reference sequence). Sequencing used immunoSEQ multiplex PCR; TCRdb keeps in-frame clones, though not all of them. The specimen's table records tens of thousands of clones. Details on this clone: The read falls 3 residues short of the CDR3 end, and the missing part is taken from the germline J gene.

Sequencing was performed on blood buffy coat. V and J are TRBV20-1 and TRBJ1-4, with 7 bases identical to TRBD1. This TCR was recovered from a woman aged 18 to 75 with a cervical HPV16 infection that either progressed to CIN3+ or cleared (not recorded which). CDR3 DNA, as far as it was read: TGCAGTGCCTATTCTGCAGGGGGAATTAGTGAAAAA. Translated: CSAYSAGGISEK. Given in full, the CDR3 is CSAYSAGGISEKLFF.